The 22 T cell receptor beta chains listed next were all sequenced from one sample in a study of blood T cell repertoires in COVID-19. Sequencing was performed with immunoSEQ multiplex PCR; in TCRdb, only in-frame clones are kept and a portion is missing. The sample contains about 310,000 clones, around 87% of which appear only once. Specimen: peripheral blood. These receptors originate from a woman between 50 and 59 years old who had recovered from COVID-19.

The chain is built from TRBV6-2 or TRBV6-3 and TRBJ1-1, with 8 bases that match TRBD1. The J segment lost 0 bases and the V segment lost 3 bases, leaving 9 bases of the junction unmatched. The germline V gene encodes CDR1 MNHEY and CDR2 SVGEGT. The CDR3 length is 17 residues. The CDR3 DNA follows: TGTGCCAGCAGTTATGCAGGGGGCTCTCGTGTGAACACTGAAGCTTTCTTT. It specifies CASSYAGGSRVNTEAFF.

This clone occurred once. The chain couples TRBV4-3 to TRBJ2-5; a weak D match, TRBD1 (5 bases). The CDR3 is made up of 15 amino acids. Germline V CDR1 and CDR2: LGHNA, YSLEER. Deletions cut 0 bases from V and 7 bases from J, with 15 bases between. The CDR3 reads CASSQETGPQGTQYF. Here the CDR3 DNA reads TGCGCCAGCAGCCAAGAAACAGGACCCCAGGGGACCCAGTACTTC.

This clone appeared a few times. The chain combines TRBV5-6 with TRBJ2-7; D is possibly TRBD1 (6 bases). Germline values: CDR1 SGHDT, CDR2 YYEEEE. The CDR3 has 13 amino acids. V shed 3 bases and J shed 2 bases, with 9 bases lying between them. CDR3 DNA sequence: TGTGCCAGCAGCTCGGACAGAGCCTACGAGCAGTACTTC. It is translated as CASSSDRAYEQYF.

CDR3 in amino acids: CASSIDPSTDTQYF. Here the CDR3 DNA reads TGTGCCAGTAGTATAGATCCTTCCACAGATACGCAGTATTTT. This chain links TRBV19 with TRBJ2-3; D is uncertain. From germline, CDR1 is LNHDA and CDR2 SQIVND (reference sequence). With 0 bases removed from V and 2 bases from J, the gap between germline ends came to 6 bases. CDR3 length: 14 amino acids.

The V and J genes are TRBV15 and TRBJ1-1, with a weak D call TRBD1 (6 bases). V lost 1 base to trimming and J lost 5 bases, with 11 bases between them. Germline V CDR1 and CDR2: LNHNV, YYDKDF (reference sequence). This CDR3 contains 14 residues. CDR3 protein: CATSRGGQGTEAFF. The CDR3, as DNA: TGTGCCACCAGCAGAGGAGGGCAGGGGACTGAAGCTTTCTTT.

The chain employs TRBV6-2 or TRBV6-3 and TRBJ2-7, with 12 bases that match TRBD1. The CDR3 contains 16 residues. Unmatched junction bases numbered 9, after V lost 2 bases and J lost 7 bases. Germline loops: CDR1 MNHEY, CDR2 SVGEGT. The CDR3: CASSYAGTGGAGEQYF. CDR3 bases: TGTGCCAGCAGTTACGCCGGGACAGGGGGCGCGGGGGAGCAGTACTTC.

The CDR3 spells CASSLSSGRGQETQYF. Written as DNA, the CDR3 is TGCGCCAGCAGCTTGAGTTCTGGCAGGGGGCAAGAGACCCAGTACTTC. The chain joins TRBV5-1 to TRBJ2-5; TRBD1 agrees at 7 bases. V dropped 1 base and J dropped 2; count of bases not matched to a gene: 8. In germline, CDR1 is SGHRS, CDR2 YFSETQ. CDR3 length: 16 residues.

The chain couples TRBV9 to TRBJ1-6, with 7 bases lining up with TRBD1. The junction had 15 bases not matched to a gene; V was cut back by 1 base and J by 14 bases. There are 16 residues in the CDR3. Germline V gene sequence: CDR1 SGDLS, CDR2 YYNGEE. CDR3 loop: CASSVRRQGGAGALHF. CDR3 bases: TGTGCCAGCAGCGTAAGGCGGCAGGGGGGTGCAGGTGCCCTCCACTTT.

The chain joins TRBV19 to TRBJ2-5; D unclear. Trimming removed 8 bases at V and 5 bases at J, with 15 bases between. The CDR3 contains 13 residues. From germline, CDR1 is LNHDA and CDR2 SQIVND (reference sequence). CDR3 in DNA: TGTGCCAGTCTCTCCGTGACGGGTGAGACCCAGTACTTC. This translates into CASLSVTGETQYF. The full variable domain, rest sourced from reference TRBV19 and TRBJ2-5, is DGGITQSPKYLFRKEGQNVTLSCEQNLNHDAMYWYRQDPGQGLRLIYYSQIVNDFQKGDIAEGYSVSREKKESFPLTVTSAQKNPTAFYLCASLSVTGETQYFGPGTRLLVL.

In its sample, this clone was seen once. CDR3 in DNA: TGTGCCAGCAGCTTAGCTCGCACCGGGGAGCTGTTTTTT. Its protein product is CASSLARTGELFF. The chain carries TRBV11-1 and TRBJ2-2; unclear D gene. Germline lookup yields CDR1 SGHAT and CDR2 FQDESV (reference sequence). V lost 0 bases and J 4 bases, leaving 3 bases between the germline ends. The CDR3 is made up of 13 amino acids.

The table lists this clone with a few counts. V is TRBV14 and J is TRBJ2-3; TRBD2 matches at 7 bases. With 2 bases clipped from V and 1 base from J, the junction kept 3 bases outside the gene matches. Germline loops: CDR1 SGHDN, CDR2 FVKESK. The CDR3 is made up of 15 amino acids. CDR3 residues: CASSQRAGGTDTQYF. The CDR3 DNA is TGTGCCAGCAGCCAACGGGCGGGGGGCACAGATACGCAGTATTTT.

The genes are TRBV4-3 and TRBJ1-1; tentative D call: TRBD1 (5 bases). Germline CDR1 LGHNA, CDR2 YSLEER. Trimming cost V 3 bases and J 5 bases, with 16 bases left between them. This CDR3 has 15 residues. CDR3 DNA sequence: TGCGCCAGCAGCCAGGCCGGGGGGTGGGGGACTGAAGCTTTCTTT. Residues: CASSQAGGWGTEAFF.

CDR3 sequence reads: CASSPISYEQYF. CDR3 DNA: TGTGCCAGCAGTCCTATCTCCTACGAGCAGTACTTC. The rearrangement uses TRBV2 and TRBJ2-7; D is uncertain. The CDR3 length is 12 residues. The germline gives CDR1 SNHLY, CDR2 FYNNEI. V lost 5 bases to trimming and J lost 0 bases, with 5 bases between them.

V usage is TRBV3-1 (or the pseudogene TRBV3-2) and J usage is TRBJ1-2; weak D call: TRBD1 (6 bases). This CDR3 is built from 15 residues. The V and J ends lost 2 bases and 1 base respectively, with 11 bases between them. Germline values: CDR1 LGHDT, CDR2 YNNKEL (reference sequence). DNA of the CDR3: TGTGCCAGCAGCCAAAGGACAGCGTTTAACTATGGCTACACCTTC. Its translation is CASSQRTAFNYGYTF.

The chain employs TRBV20-1 and TRBJ1-2, with D possibly matching TRBD1 (6 bases). The germline CDR1 and CDR2 sequences are DFQATT and SNEGSKA (reference sequence). V was pared by 5 bases and J by 8 bases, with 12 bases between. CDR3 size: 11 residues. The DNA for the CDR3 is TGCAGTGCTTGGGGGCTTGGGGGCTACACCTTC. It specifies CSAWGLGGYTF.

The chain links TRBV6-5 to TRBJ2-2, with 7 bases matching TRBD1. The germline V gene encodes CDR1 MNHEY and CDR2 SVGAGI. There are 15 residues in the CDR3. V lost 6 bases and J lost 4; bases outside the gene matches: 8. The chain's CDR3 is CASRTGPGLTGELFF. The DNA for the CDR3 is TGTGCCAGCAGGACAGGGCCGGGTCTCACCGGGGAGCTGTTTTTT.

This sequence joins TRBV19 and TRBJ1-5, with a weak D call TRBD1 (5 bases). Trimming removed 6 bases from V and 5 bases from J, with 11 bases in between. This CDR3 contains 13 residues. Germline V gene lookup returns CDR1 LNHDA and CDR2 SQIVND (reference sequence). CDR3 in amino acids: CASRQNRYQPQHF. In DNA form, the CDR3 reads TGTGCCAGTAGACAGAACAGGTATCAGCCCCAGCATTTT.

The chain couples TRBV10-1 to TRBJ2-1, with TRBD2 as a possible D gene (6 bases). Germline-derived CDR1 and CDR2 are WNHNN and SYGVQD (reference sequence). The CDR3 is made up of 14 amino acids. The germline V and J ends were trimmed by 6 bases and 2 bases, with 11 bases remaining between them. In nucleotides, the CDR3 is TGCGCCAGCAGCCTAAGGAGGGCCTACAATGAGCAGTTCTTC. This encodes CASSLRRAYNEQFF.

The rearrangement uses TRBV14 and TRBJ1-5, with unresolved D. V was clipped by 3 bases and J by 0 bases, with 3 bases between them. CDR3 length equals 13 residues. Per the germline V gene, CDR1 is SGHDN and CDR2 is FVKESK. The CDR3 protein is CASSQSSNQPQHF. The CDR3 bases are TGTGCCAGCAGCCAGAGTAGCAATCAGCCCCAGCATTTT.

This chain uses TRBV7-9 with TRBJ2-5; 7 bases agree with TRBD2. Germline V gene lookup returns CDR1 SEHNR and CDR2 FQNEAQ (reference sequence). This CDR3 is 15 amino acids long. The ends lost 2 bases at V and 2 bases at J; junction bases unmatched: 5. The DNA for the CDR3 is TGTGCCAGCAGCTTAACTGGGACTACACAAGAGACCCAGTACTTC. Translated, it gives CASSLTGTTQETQYF.

The chain couples TRBV2 to TRBJ1-1; 8 bases are shared with TRBD1. The CDR3 is 13 amino acids. Germline CDR1 is SNHLY and CDR2 is FYNNEI. The J segment lost 5 bases and the V segment lost 10 bases, leaving 9 bases of the junction unmatched. CDR3 region: CATRTGSGTEAFF. The CDR3 coding sequence is TGTGCCACCCGGACAGGGAGTGGTACTGAAGCTTTCTTT.

The V gene is TRBV7-2, the J gene TRBJ2-2; 14 bases fit TRBD2. The germline CDR1 and CDR2 sequences are SGHTA and FQGNSA. Trimming took 5 bases from V and 0 from J; bases not matched to a gene: 5. The CDR3 length is 18 residues. The CDR3 is CASSARLAGGPNTGELFF. The CDR3 DNA reads TGTGCCAGCAGCGCGCGACTAGCGGGGGGGCCGAACACCGGGGAGCTGTTTTTT. Supplemented by reference TRBV7-2 and TRBJ2-2, the full variable domain reads GAGVSQSPSNKVTEKGKDVELRCDPISGHTALYWYRQSLGQGLEFLIYFQGNSAPDKSGLPSDRFSAERTGGSVSTLTIQRTQQEDSAVYLCASSARLAGGPNTGELFFGEGSRLTVL.